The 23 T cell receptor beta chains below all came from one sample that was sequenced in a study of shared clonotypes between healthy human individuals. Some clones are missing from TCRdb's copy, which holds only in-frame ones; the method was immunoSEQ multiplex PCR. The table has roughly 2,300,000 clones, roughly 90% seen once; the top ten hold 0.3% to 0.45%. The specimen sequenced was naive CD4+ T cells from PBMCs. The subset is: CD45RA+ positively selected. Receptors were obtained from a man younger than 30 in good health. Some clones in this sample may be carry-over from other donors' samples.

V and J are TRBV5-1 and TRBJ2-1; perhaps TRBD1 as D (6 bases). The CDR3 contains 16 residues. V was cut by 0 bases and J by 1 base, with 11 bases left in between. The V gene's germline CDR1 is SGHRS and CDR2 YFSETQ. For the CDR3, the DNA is TGCGCCAGCAGCTTGGGCCGGGACAAATCCTACAATGAGCAGTTCTTC. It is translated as CASSLGRDKSYNEQFF.

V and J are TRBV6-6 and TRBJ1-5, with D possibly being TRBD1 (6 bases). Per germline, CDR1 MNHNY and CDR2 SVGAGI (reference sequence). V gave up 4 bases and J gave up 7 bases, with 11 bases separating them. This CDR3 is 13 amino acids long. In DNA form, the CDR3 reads TGTGCCAGCAGTTCAGGGGTGCGACAGCCCCAGCATTTT. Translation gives CASSSGVRQPQHF.

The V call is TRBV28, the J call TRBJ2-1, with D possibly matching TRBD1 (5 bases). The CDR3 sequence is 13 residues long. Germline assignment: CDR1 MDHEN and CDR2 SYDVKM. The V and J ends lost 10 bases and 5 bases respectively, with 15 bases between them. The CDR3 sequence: CANQGRSDNEQFF. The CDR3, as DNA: TGTGCCAATCAGGGTAGGAGTGACAATGAGCAGTTCTTC.

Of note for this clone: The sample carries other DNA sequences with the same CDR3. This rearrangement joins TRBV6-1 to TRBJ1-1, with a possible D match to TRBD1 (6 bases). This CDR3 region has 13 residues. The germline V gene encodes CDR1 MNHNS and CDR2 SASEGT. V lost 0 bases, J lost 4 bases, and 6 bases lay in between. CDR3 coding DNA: TGTGCCAGCAGTGAAGCGACAGGCACTGAAGCTTTCTTT. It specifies CASSEATGTEAFF.

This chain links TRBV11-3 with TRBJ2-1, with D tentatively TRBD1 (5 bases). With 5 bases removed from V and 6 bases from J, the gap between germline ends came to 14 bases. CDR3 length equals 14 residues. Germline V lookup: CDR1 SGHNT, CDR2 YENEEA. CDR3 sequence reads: CASSPFQGPNEQFF. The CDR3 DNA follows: TGTGCCAGCAGCCCGTTCCAGGGTCCCAATGAGCAGTTCTTC.

CDR3 amino acids: CASSRDRVLSGNTIYF. The CDR3 DNA sequence: TGTGCCAGCAGCCGGGACAGGGTATTGTCTGGAAACACCATATATTTT. The chain combines TRBV13 with TRBJ1-3; 9 nucleotides line up with TRBD1. With 5 bases clipped from V and 1 base from J, the junction kept 6 bases outside the gene matches. CDR3 length equals 16 residues. Germline V gene sequence: CDR1 PRHDT, CDR2 FYEKMQ (reference sequence).

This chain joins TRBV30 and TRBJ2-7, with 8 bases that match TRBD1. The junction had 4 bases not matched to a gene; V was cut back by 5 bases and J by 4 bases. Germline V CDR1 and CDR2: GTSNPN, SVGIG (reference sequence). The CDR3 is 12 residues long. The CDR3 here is CAWARGLYEQYF. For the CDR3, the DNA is TGTGCCTGGGCCAGGGGGCTTTACGAGCAGTACTTC.

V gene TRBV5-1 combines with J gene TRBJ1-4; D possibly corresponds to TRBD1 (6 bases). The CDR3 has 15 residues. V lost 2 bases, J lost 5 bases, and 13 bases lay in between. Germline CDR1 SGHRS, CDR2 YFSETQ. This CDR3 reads CASSLRTDLNEKLFF. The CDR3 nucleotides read TGCGCCAGCAGCTTAAGGACAGACTTAAATGAAAAACTGTTTTTT. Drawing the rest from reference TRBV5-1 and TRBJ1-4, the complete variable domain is KAGVTQTPRYLIKTRGQQVTLSCSPISGHRSVSWYQQTPGQGLQFLFEYFSETQRNKGNFPGRFSGRQFSNSRSEMNVSTLELGDSALYLCASSLRTDLNEKLFFGSGTQLSVL.

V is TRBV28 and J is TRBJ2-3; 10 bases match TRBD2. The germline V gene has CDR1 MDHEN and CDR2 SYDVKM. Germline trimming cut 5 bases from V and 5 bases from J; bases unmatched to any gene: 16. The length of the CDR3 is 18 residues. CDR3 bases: TGTGCCAGCAGTGACCGTAGAGCGGGAGGGCCTTCCGGAGATACGCAGTATTTT. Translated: CASSDRRAGGPSGDTQYF.

The CDR3 sequence: CASTQIVGGQPQHF. The CDR3 region has the DNA TGCGCCAGCACCCAAATCGTCGGGGGTCAGCCCCAGCATTTT. This chain joins TRBV10-1 and TRBJ1-5; D is possibly TRBD1 (5 bases). The germline V gene has CDR1 WNHNN and CDR2 SYGVQD (reference sequence). Trimming shortened V by 7 bases and J by 6 bases, and 16 bases separated the two germline ends. The CDR3 is 14 residues long.

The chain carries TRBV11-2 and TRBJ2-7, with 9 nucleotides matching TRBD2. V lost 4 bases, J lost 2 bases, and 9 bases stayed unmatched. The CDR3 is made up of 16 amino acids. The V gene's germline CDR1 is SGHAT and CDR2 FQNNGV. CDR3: CASSSLRLAGPYEQYF. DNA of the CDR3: TGTGCCAGCAGCTCCCTAAGGCTAGCGGGGCCCTACGAGCAGTACTTC.

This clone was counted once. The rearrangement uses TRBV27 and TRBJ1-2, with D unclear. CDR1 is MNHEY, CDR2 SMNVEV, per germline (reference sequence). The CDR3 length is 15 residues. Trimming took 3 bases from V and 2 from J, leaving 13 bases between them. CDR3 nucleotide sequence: TGTGCCAGCAGTTTCGTGTCTACAGCAAACTATGGCTACACCTTC. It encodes CASSFVSTANYGYTF.

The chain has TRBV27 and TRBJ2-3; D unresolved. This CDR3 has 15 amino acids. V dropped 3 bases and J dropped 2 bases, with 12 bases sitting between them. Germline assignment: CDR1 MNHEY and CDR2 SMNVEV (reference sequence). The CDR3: CASSFGYGYTDTQYF. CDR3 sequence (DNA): TGTGCCAGCAGTTTCGGGTACGGATACACAGATACGCAGTATTTT.

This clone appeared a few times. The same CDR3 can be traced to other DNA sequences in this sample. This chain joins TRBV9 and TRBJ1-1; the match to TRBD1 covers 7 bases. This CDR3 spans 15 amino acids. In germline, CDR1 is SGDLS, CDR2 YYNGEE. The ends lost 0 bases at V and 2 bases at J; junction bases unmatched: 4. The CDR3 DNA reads TGTGCCAGCAGCGTAGTGGGACAGACAAACACTGAAGCTTTCTTT. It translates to CASSVVGQTNTEAFF. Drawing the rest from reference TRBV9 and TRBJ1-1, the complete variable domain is DSGVTQTPKHLITATGQRVTLRCSPRSGDLSVYWYQQSLDQGLQFLIQYYNGEERAKGNILERFSAQQFPDLHSELNLSSLELGDSALYFCASSVVGQTNTEAFFGQGTRLTVV.

The CDR3 bases are TGTGCCAGCAGCTTCCGCCGAGGGGGAAGCTCCTACGAGCAGTACTTC. Translation gives CASSFRRGGSSYEQYF. V gene TRBV7-2 combines with J gene TRBJ2-7; possibly TRBD1 for D (6 bases). This CDR3 is built from 16 residues. CDR1 is SGHTA, CDR2 FQGNSA, per germline. The germline V and J ends were trimmed by 3 bases and 0 bases, with 15 bases remaining between them.

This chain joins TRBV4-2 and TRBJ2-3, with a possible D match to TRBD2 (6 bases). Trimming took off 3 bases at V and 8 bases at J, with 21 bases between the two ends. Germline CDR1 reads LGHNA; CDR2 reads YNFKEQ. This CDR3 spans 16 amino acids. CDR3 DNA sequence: TGTGCCAGCAGCCACCAAGAGCGGCGGGATCGAAGTACGCAGTATTTT. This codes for CASSHQERRDRSTQYF.

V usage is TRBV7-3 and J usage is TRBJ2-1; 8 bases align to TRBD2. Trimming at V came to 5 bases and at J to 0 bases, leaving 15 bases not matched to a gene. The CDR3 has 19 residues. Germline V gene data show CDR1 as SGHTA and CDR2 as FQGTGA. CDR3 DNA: TGTGCCAGCAGCAACAGACCTTTTGGACTAGCCGCCTCCTACAATGAGCAGTTCTTC. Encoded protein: CASSNRPFGLAASYNEQFF.

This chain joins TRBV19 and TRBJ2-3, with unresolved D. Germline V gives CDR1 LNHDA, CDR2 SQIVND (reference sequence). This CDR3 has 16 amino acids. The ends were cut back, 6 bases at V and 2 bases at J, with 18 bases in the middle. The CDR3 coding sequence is TGTGCCAGTAGGGGCATCGGTGACCCTACCACAGATACGCAGTATTTT. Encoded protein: CASRGIGDPTTDTQYF.

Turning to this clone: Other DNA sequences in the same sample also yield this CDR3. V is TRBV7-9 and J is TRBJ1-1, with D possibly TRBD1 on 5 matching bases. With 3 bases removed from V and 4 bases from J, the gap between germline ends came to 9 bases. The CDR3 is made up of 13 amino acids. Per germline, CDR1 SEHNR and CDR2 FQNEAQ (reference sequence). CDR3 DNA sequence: TGTGCCAGCAGCTTGCGGGGGGGCACTGAAGCTTTCTTT. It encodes CASSLRGGTEAFF. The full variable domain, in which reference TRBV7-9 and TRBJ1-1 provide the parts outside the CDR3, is DTGVSQNPRHKITKRGQNVTFRCDPISEHNRLYWYRQTLGQGPEFLTYFQNEAQLEKSRLLSDRFSAERPKGSFSTLEIQRTEQGDSAMYLCASSLRGGTEAFFGQGTRLTVV.

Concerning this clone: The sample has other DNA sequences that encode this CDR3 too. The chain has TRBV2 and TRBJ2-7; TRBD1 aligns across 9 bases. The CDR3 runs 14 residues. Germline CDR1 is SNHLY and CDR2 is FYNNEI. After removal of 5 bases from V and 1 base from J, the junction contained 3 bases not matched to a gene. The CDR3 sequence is CASSRQGGSYEQYF. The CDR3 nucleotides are TGTGCCAGCAGTCGACAGGGGGGATCCTACGAGCAGTACTTC. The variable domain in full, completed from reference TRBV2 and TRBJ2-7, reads EPEVTQTPSHQVTQMGQEVILRCVPISNHLYFYWYRQILGQKVEFLVSFYNNEISEKSEIFDDQFSVERPDGSNFTLKIRSTKLEDSAMYFCASSRQGGSYEQYFGPGTRLTVT.

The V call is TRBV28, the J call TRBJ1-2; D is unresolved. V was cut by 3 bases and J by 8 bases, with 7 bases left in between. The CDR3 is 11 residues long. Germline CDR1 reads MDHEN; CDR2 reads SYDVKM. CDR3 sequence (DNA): TGTGCCAGCAGTTTTGAGGAGGGCTACACCTTC. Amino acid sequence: CASSFEEGYTF.

The CDR3 sequence: CASSLSGTVILYNEQFF. The CDR3 nucleotides read TGTGCCAGCAGTTTATCCGGGACAGTAATTTTATACAATGAGCAGTTCTTC. The chain is built from TRBV27 and TRBJ2-1; 7 nucleotides agree with TRBD1. The V gene's germline CDR1 is MNHEY and CDR2 SMNVEV (reference sequence). J was trimmed by 4 bases and V by 0 bases; bases with no gene match: 9. The CDR3 contains 17 residues.

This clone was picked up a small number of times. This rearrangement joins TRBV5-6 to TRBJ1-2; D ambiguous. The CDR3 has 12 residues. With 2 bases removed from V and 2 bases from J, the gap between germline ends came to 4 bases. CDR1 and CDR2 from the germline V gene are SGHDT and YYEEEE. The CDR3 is CASSFSNYGYTF. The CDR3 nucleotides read TGTGCCAGCAGCTTTTCGAACTATGGCTACACCTTC.